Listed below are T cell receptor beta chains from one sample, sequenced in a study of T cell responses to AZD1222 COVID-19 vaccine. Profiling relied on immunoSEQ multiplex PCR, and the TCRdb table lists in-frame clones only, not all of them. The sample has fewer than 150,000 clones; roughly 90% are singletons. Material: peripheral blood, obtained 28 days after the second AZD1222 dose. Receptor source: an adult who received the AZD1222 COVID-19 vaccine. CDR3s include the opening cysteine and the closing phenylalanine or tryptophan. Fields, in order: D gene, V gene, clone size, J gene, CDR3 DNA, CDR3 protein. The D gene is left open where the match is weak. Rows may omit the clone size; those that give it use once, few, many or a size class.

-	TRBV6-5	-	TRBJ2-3	TGTGCCAGCCTGCGGGCAGTCAACACAGATACGCAGTATTTT	CASLRAVNTDTQYF
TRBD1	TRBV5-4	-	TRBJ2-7	TGTGCCAGCAGCACCAGAAGAACCGGGACAGGGGGTTACGAGCAGTACTTC	CASSTRRTGTGGYEQYF
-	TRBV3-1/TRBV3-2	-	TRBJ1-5	TGTGCCAGCAGCCAAGATTTCGGGCGCAATCAGCCCCAGCATTTT	CASSQDFGRNQPQHF
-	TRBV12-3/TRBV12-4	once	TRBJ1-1	TGTGCCAGCAGTTTAGGGCCGACGGAAGCTTTCTTT	CASSLGPTEAFF
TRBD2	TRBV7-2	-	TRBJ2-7	TGTGCCAGCAGCTTAGGGGCTAGCGGGGGCAACGAGCAGTACTTC	CASSLGASGGNEQYF
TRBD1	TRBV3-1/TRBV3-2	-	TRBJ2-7	TGTGCCAGCAGCCTGGGGACAGGGACAGGGACTTACGAGCAGTACTTC	CASSLGTGTGTYEQYF
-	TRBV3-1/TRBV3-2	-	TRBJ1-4	TGTGCCAGCAGCCAAGAGGGGGGGCCGATTAATGAAAAACTGTTTTTT	CASSQEGGPINEKLFF
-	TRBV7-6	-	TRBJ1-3	TGTGCCAGCAGCTTAGGAACAGGGCCTGGAAACACCATATATTTT	CASSLGTGPGNTIYF
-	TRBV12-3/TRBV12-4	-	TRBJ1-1	TGTGCCAGCAACACTTTGGGAGGGTTTGAAGCTTTCTTT	CASNTLGGFEAFF
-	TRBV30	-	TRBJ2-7	TGTGCCTGGAGTGTTGGCAGGGAGTTCTACGAGCAGTACTTC	CAWSVGREFYEQYF
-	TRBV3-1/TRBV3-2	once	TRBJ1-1	TGTGCCAGCAGCCAAGATAGGCGGCAGTCGAACACTGAAGCTTTCTTT	CASSQDRRQSNTEAFF
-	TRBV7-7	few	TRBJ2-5	TGTGCCAGCAGCTTTACTGCTGGGAATTGGGAGACCCAGTACTTC	CASSFTAGNWETQYF
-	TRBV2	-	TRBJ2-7	TGTGCCAGCAGTGAGGACGAGTCCGAGCAGTACTTC	CASSEDESEQYF
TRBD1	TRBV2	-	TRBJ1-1	TGTGCCAGCAGTACGACAGGGGTTGTCACTGAAGCTTTCTTT	CASSTTGVVTEAFF
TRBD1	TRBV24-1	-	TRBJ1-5	TGTGCCACCAGTGATAGGGGACAGGGGATTCAGCCCCAGCATTTT	CATSDRGQGIQPQHF
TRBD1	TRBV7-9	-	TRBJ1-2	TGTGCCAGCAGCTCCGGGACAGGGGCTCTTCTCTATGGCTACACCTTC	CASSSGTGALLYGYTF
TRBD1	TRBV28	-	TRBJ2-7	TGTGCCAGCAAACAGGGGCAGTACGAGCAGTACTTC	CASKQGQYEQYF
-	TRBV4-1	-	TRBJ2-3	TGCGCCAGCAGCTCCAGGGAAGCCGATCTCACAGATACGCAGTATTTT	CASSSREADLTDTQYF
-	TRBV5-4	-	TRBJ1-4	TGTGCCAGCAGCACCCATGGGAGTGAAAAACTGTTTTTT	CASSTHGSEKLFF
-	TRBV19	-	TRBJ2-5	TGTGCCAGTAGTATAGGCCCGAGGTCGGAGACCCAGTACTTC	CASSIGPRSETQYF
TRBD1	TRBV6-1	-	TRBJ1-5	TGTGCCAGCAGTCCCACAGGGGAGGGTCAGCCCCAGCATTTT	CASSPTGEGQPQHF
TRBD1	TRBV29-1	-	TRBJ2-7	TGCAGCGTTAGTTCGTTGGGACAGGGGGGTTCCTACGAGCAGTACTTC	CSVSSLGQGGSYEQYF
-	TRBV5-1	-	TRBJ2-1	TGCGCCAGCAGCCGGTGGGTTCTGGGCTACAATGAGCAGTTCTTC	CASSRWVLGYNEQFF
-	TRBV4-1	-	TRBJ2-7	TGCGCCAGCAGCCAAGTCCTAGGGCAGGGCTACGAGCAGTACTTC	CASSQVLGQGYEQYF
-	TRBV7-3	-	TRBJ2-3	TGTGCCAGCAGCTTACCGGGAACAGATACGCAGTATTTT	CASSLPGTDTQYF
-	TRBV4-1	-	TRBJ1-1	TGCGCCAGCAGCCAAGCGGACCTGAACACTGAAGCTTTCTTT	CASSQADLNTEAFF
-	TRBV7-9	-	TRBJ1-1	TGTGCCAGCAGCTTAGTTCAGGGGCCGAACACTGAAGCTTTCTTT	CASSLVQGPNTEAFF
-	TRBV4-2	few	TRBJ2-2	TGTGCCAGCAGCCAGACAACGAGGTCCGGGGAGCTGTTTTTT	CASSQTTRSGELFF
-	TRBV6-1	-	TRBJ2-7	TGTGCCAGCAGTGAAATGCGCCAGGCTCCCTACGAGCAGTACTTC	CASSEMRQAPYEQYF
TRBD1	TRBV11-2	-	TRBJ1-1	TGTGCCAGCAGCTCGAGAGGACAGGATCAGAACACTGAAGCTTTCTTT	CASSSRGQDQNTEAFF
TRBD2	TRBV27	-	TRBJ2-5	TGTGCCAGCAGTTTATCGCTAGCGGGAGTCCCAGAGACCCAGTACTTC	CASSLSLAGVPETQYF
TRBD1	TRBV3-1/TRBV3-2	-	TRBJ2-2	TGTGCCAGCAGCCCTCGGACAGGTACGGAGAAGCTGTTTTTT	CASSPRTGTEKLFF
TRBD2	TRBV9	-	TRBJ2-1	TGTGCCAGCAGCGTCTCTAGCGGGACCAATGAGCAGTTCTTC	CASSVSSGTNEQFF
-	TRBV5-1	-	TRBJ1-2	TGCGCCAGCAGCTTGGGGACGATCAACTATGGCTACACCTTC	CASSLGTINYGYTF
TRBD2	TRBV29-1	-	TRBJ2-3	TGCAGCGTGGGACTAGCGGGACGCACAGATACGCAGTATTTT	CSVGLAGRTDTQYF
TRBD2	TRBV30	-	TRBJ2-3	TGTGCCTGGAGTCCCTTAGCGGGAGGCACAGATACGCAGTATTTT	CAWSPLAGGTDTQYF
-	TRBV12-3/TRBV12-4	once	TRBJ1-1	TGTGCCAGCAGCCAGGAAAGGGGCACTGAAGCTTTCTTT	CASSQERGTEAFF
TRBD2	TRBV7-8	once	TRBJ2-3	TGTGCCAGCAGCTCAGGGACTAGCTCAGATACGCAGTATTTT	CASSSGTSSDTQYF
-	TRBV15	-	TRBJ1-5	TGTGCCACCAGCGAGGTGGCCAGCAATCAGCCCCAGCATTTT	CATSEVASNQPQHF
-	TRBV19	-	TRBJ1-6	TGTGCCAGTACCCTCGGAGCCTTCTATAATTCACCCCTCCACTTT	CASTLGAFYNSPLHF
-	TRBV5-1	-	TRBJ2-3	TGCGCCAGCAGCCCGTACCCCGAAGGGTCAGATACGCAGTATTTT	CASSPYPEGSDTQYF
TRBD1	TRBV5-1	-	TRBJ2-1	TGCGCCAGCAGCTTGTTAGGGGGCGGGAATGAGCAGTTCTTC	CASSLLGGGNEQFF